The 2 T cell receptor beta chains in this list originate from one sample, sequenced in a study of blood T cell repertoires in COVID-19. Some clones are missing from TCRdb's copy, which holds only in-frame ones; the method was immunoSEQ multiplex PCR. Here the sample spans some 190,000 clones, under 85% being singletons. Sequences were obtained from peripheral blood. These receptors were taken from a woman over 75 with COVID-19, enrolled during active disease.

V usage is TRBV5-6 and J usage is TRBJ2-5, with 9 bases fitting TRBD2. The V and J ends lost 4 bases and 5 bases, in that order; junction bases with no gene match: 9. Germline CDR1 is SGHDT and CDR2 is YYEEEE. The CDR3 spans 15 residues. Written as DNA, the CDR3 is TGTGCCAGCAGCACCCGGGCTAGCGGGATCGAGACCCAGTACTTC. It translates to CASSTRASGIETQYF.

This clone was detected a few times. The chain has TRBV5-1 and TRBJ2-7, with a possible D match to TRBD2 (7 bases). CDR3 length: 15 amino acids. The germline V and J ends were trimmed by 0 bases and 3 bases, with 13 bases remaining between them. Germline lookup yields CDR1 SGHRS and CDR2 YFSETQ. The chain's CDR3 is CASSLARRGLYEQYF. In DNA, the CDR3 is TGCGCCAGCAGCTTGGCCAGGCGGGGGCTCTACGAGCAGTACTTC.